This entry is about one T cell receptor beta chain. Its binding antigen is unknown. No much larger clone exists at a distance of one base, and base qualities are not known. The library was built by means of the immunoSEQ multiplex PCR assay. The table was pulled from immuneACCESS by TCRdb, which kept in-frame rearrangements only. Such tables lose some clones; where checked, under half of the loss comes from unresolved V genes, and the rest has no known cause. The sample includes around 70,000 clones, with about 89% observed a single time. The top ten hold approximately 2.3% of the sample. This entry is derived from a study of control samples from healthy donors and cancer patients (dated by TCRdb to 2018 to 2021). Trimming removed 4 bases from V and 4 bases from J; the gene matches leave 7 bases unexplained. CDR1 and CDR2 are read off the germline V gene as SGHDT and YYEEEE. The CDR3, cysteine through phenylalanine, is 16 amino acids long. Just CDR3 DNA is preserved here, 48 bases in frame from base 1.

This receptor was obtained from a woman aged 45-59 years with head and neck cancer. The receptor chain draws on TRBV5-6 and TRBJ2-1; 11 of the junction bases match TRBD1. Sequences were obtained from PBMCs. The DNA sequence reads TGTGCCAGCAGCCTGTCCGGGACAGGGGGGTACAATGAGCAGTTCTTC. Translated, this is CASSLSGTGGYNEQFF.